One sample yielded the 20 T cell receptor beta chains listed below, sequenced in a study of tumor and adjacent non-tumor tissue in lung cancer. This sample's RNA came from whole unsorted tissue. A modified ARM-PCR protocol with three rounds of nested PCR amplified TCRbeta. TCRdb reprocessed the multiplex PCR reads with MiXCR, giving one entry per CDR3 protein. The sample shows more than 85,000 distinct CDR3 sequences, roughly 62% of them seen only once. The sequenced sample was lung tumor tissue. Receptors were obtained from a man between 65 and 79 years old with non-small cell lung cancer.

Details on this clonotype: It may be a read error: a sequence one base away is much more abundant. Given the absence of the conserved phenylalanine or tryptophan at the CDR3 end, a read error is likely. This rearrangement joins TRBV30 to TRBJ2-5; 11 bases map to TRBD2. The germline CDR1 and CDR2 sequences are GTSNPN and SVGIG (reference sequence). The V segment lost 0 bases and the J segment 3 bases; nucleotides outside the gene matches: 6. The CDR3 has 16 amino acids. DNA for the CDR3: TGTGCCTGGAGTGTCCGGCTAGCGGGGGGAAAAGAGACCCAGTACTTA. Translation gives CAWSVRLAGGKETQYL.

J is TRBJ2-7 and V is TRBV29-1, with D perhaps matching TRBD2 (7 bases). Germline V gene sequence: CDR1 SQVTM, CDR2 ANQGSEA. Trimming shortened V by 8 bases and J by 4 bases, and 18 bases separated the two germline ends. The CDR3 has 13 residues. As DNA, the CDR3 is TGCAGCTTGAGGGGGGGTTCTGCTTACGAGCAGTACTTC. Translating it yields CSLRGGSAYEQYF.

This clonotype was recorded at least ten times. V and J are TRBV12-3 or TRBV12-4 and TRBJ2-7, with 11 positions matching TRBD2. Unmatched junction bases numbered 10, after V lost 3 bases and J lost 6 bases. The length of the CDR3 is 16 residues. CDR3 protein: CASSLTSGVGTGEQYF. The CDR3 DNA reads TGTGCCAGCAGTTTGACTAGCGGGGTGGGTACCGGCGAGCAGTACTTC.

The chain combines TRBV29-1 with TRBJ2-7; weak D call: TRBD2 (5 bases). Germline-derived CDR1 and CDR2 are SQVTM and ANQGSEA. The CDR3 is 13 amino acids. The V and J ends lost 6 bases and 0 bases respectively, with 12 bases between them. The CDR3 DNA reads TGCAGCGTATGGACGGCGGGCTCCTACGAGCAGTACTTC. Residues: CSVWTAGSYEQYF.

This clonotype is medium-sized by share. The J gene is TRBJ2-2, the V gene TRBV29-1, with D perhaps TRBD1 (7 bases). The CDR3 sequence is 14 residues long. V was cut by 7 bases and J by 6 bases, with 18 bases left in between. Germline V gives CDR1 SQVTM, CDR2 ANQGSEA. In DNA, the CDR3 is TGCAGCGGGAGGGTAGGGGGCTGGGCCGGGGAGCTGTTTTTT. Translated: CSGRVGGWAGELFF.

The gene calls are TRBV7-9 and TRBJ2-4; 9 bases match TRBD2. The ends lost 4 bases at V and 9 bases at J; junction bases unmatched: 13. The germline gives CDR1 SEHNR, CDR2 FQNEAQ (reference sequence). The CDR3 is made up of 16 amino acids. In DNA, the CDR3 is TGTGCCAGCAGCTCGACTGGCGGGAGGGCCGGGGGCATTCAGTACTTC. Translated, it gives CASSSTGGRAGGIQYF.

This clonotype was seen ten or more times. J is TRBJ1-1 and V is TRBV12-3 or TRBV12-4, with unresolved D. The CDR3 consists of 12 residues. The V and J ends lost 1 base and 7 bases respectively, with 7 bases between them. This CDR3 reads CASSLGTGEAFF. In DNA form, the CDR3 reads TGTGCCAGCAGTTTAGGGACGGGTGAAGCTTTCTTT.

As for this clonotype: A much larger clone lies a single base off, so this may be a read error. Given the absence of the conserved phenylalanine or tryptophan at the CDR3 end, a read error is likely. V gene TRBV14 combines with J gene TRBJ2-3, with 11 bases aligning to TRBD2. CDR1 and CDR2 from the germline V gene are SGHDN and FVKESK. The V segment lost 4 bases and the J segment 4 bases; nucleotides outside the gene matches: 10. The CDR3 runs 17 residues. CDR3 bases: TGTGCCAGCAGCCGGAAACTAGCGGGAGTGTTCGCAGATACGCAGTATCTT. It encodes CASSRKLAGVFADTQYL.

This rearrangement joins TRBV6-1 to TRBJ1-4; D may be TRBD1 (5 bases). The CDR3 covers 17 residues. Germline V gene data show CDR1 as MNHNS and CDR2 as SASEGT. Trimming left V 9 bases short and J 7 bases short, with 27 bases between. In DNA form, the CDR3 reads TGTGCCAGTAGTAAAAGTCAGACGGGACGTTTGGTTGAAAAACTGTTTTTT. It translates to CASSKSQTGRLVEKLFF.

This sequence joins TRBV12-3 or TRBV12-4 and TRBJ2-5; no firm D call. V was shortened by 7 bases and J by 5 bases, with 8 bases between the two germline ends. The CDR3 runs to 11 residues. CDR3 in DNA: TGTGCCAGCATCGTAGGGGAGACCCAGTACTTC. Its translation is CASIVGETQYF.

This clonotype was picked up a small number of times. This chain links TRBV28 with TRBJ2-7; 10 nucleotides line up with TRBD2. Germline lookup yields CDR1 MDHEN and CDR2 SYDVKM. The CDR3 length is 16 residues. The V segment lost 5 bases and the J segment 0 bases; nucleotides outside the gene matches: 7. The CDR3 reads CASSPQLAGSSYEQYF. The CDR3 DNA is TGTGCCAGCAGTCCGCAACTAGCGGGGAGCTCCTACGAGCAGTACTTC. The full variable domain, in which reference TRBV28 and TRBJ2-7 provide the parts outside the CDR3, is DVKVTQSSRYLVKRTGEKVFLECVQDMDHENMFWYRQDPGLGLRLIYFSYDVKMKEKGDIPEGYSVSREKKERFSLILESASTNQTSMYLCASSPQLAGSSYEQYFGPGTRLTVT.

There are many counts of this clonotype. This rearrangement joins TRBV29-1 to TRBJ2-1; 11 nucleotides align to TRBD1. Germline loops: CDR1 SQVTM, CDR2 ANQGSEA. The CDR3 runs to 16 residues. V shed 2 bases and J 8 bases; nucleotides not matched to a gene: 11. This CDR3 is CSVERSGQGAVDEQFF. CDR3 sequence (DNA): TGCAGCGTTGAAAGGTCCGGACAGGGGGCAGTTGATGAGCAGTTCTTC.

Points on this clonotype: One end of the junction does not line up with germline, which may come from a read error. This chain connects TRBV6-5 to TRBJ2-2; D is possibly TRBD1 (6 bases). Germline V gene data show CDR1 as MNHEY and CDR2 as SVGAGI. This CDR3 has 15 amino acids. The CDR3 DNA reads TGCGCCAGCAGAACCGGGACACCAAACACCGGGGAGCTGCTTTTC. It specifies CASRTGTPNTGELLF.

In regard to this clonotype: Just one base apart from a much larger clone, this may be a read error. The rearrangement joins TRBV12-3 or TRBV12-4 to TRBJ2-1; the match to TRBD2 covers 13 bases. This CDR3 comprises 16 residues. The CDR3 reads CASSLAGLAGSNEQLF. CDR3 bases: TGTGCCAGCAGTTTAGCGGGACTAGCGGGATCCAATGAGCAGCTCTTC.

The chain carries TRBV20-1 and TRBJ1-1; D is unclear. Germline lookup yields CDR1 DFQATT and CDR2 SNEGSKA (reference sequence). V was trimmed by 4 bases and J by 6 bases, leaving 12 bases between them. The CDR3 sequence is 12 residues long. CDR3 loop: CSANTRSPEAFF. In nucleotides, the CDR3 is TGCAGTGCTAATACTCGGAGTCCTGAAGCTTTCTTT.

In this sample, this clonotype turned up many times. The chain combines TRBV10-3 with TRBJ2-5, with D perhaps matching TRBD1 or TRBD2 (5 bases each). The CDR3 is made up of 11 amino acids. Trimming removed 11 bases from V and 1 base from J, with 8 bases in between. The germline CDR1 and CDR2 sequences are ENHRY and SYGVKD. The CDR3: CAVGPQETQYF. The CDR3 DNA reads TGTGCCGTGGGACCCCAAGAGACCCAGTACTTC.

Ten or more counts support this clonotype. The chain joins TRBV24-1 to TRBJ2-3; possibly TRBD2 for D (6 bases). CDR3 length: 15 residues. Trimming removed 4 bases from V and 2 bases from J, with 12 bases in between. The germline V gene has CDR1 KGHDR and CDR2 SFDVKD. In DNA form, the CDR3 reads TGTGCCACCAGTGACCCTAGCGAGGACACAGATACGCAGTATTTT. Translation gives CATSDPSEDTDTQYF.

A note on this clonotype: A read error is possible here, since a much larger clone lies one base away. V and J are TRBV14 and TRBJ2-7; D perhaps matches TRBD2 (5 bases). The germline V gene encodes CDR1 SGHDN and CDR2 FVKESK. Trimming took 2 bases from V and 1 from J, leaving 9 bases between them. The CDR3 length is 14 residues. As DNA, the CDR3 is TGTGCCAGCAGCCAAACCGGGATATCCTACGAGCAGTACTTC. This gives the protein CASSQTGISYEQYF.

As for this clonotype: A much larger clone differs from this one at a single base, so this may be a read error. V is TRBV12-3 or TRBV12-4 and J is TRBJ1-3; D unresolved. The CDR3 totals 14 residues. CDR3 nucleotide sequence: TGTGCCAGCAGACCTAGGAACTCTGGAAACACCATAGATTTT. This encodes CASRPRNSGNTIDF.

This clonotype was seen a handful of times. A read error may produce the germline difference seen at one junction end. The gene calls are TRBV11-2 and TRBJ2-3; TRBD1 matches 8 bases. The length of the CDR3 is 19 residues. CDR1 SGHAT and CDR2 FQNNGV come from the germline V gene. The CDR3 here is CASSFHRDGRGLYTDTQYF. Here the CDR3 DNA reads TGTGCCAGTAGCTTCCATAGAGACGGCAGGGGGCTGTACACAGATACGCAGTATTTT.